This TCR beta chain was profiled in a study of T cell repertoires in cytomegalovirus infection. Across the whole study: TCR beta signatures that were public indicated CMV infection and matching HLA type. Notes on the study in general: Dominating the ex vivo response were HLA-C-restricted CMV-specific TCR beta clonotypes.

TCRdb independently ran MiXCR on the reads; one entry per CDR3 protein. The sample yields 830,000 or so distinct CDR3 sequences, about 31% seen once. As concerns this clonotype: What it recognizes is unknown.

Looked up from germline, CDR1 is MNHEY and CDR2 is SMNVEV (reference sequence). V dropped 6 bases and J dropped 0 bases, with 9 bases sitting between them. The CDR3 length is 14 residues. V usage is TRBV27 and J usage is TRBJ1-5, with D uncertain. Sequencing was performed on cultured CD8+ T cells from PBMCs, taken from culture after CMV antigen stimulation. This clonotype originated in a human donor in good health (CMV status not recorded). Some clones in this sample may be carry-over from other donors' samples. The CDR3 loop is CASRMLDSNQPQHF. The CDR3 bases are TGTGCCAGCAGAATGCTAGATAGCAATCAGCCCCAGCATTTT.